The 24 T cell receptor beta chains reported below all come from one sample, sequenced in a study of blood T cell repertoires in COVID-19. Assay used: immunoSEQ multiplex PCR; TCRdb lists only in-frame clones, some missing. The profile covers 120,000 to 150,000 clones, with approximately 87% appearing a single time and around 40% taken by the ten largest. Material: peripheral blood. The receptors originated from a man in his fifties or sixties who had recovered from COVID-19.

This CDR3 reads CASTIFGQGSPGELFF. The CDR3 DNA follows: TGTGCCAGTACAATTTTCGGACAGGGGAGTCCCGGGGAGCTGTTTTTT. The rearrangement uses TRBV19 and TRBJ2-2; 9 bases are shared with TRBD1. This CDR3 comprises 16 residues. The germline V gene has CDR1 LNHDA and CDR2 SQIVND (reference sequence). Germline trimming cut 7 bases from V and 6 bases from J; bases unmatched to any gene: 12.

The V and J genes are TRBV27 and TRBJ1-1, with 7 nucleotides matching TRBD1. Trimming took 2 bases from V and 10 from J; bases not matched to a gene: 10. The CDR3 is 14 residues long. Germline V lookup: CDR1 MNHEY, CDR2 SMNVEV (reference sequence). In DNA, the CDR3 is TGTGCCAGCAGTTTAACGGGTAGGGGGCGACGAGCTTTCTTT. It is translated as CASSLTGRGRRAFF.

This chain connects TRBV7-2 to TRBJ1-4; no clear D. Trimming took 5 bases from V and 0 from J, leaving 10 bases between them. The CDR3 runs to 15 residues. The germline gives CDR1 SGHTA, CDR2 FQGNSA. The CDR3 sequence: CASSLRTSTNEKLFF. The CDR3 nucleotides read TGTGCCAGCAGCCTCCGGACTTCAACTAATGAAAAACTGTTTTTT. Filled out from reference TRBV7-2 and TRBJ1-4, the complete variable domain reads GAGVSQSPSNKVTEKGKDVELRCDPISGHTALYWYRQSLGQGLEFLIYFQGNSAPDKSGLPSDRFSAERTGGSVSTLTIQRTQQEDSAVYLCASSLRTSTNEKLFFGSGTQLSVL.

This chain connects TRBV5-4 to TRBJ2-1; TRBD2 aligns across 11 bases. The CDR3 has 13 residues. With V trimmed by 4 bases and J by 9 bases, 3 bases remained unmatched. Germline CDR1 is SGHNT and CDR2 is YYREEE (reference sequence). The CDR3 loop is CASSAGLAAEQFF. The CDR3 DNA reads as TGTGCCAGCAGCGCGGGACTAGCGGCTGAGCAGTTCTTC.

The V and J genes are TRBV3-1 (or the pseudogene TRBV3-2) and TRBJ1-2; D remains unclear. Between the trimmed V and J ends, which lost 1 base and 3 bases, there was a span of 15 bases. Germline CDR1 reads LGHDT; CDR2 reads YNNKEL (reference sequence). The CDR3 contains 16 residues. Here the CDR3 DNA reads TGTGCCAGCAGCCAAGTAGGTAACAGAGTGGACTATGGCTACACCTTC. Translating gives CASSQVGNRVDYGYTF.

This clone was observed once. The chain recombines TRBV5-4 with TRBJ1-1; D possibly corresponds to TRBD1 (6 bases). CDR1 and CDR2 from the germline V gene are SGHNT and YYREEE (reference sequence). The V end was cut by 1 base, the J end by 5 bases, with 15 bases between. The CDR3 sequence is 15 residues long. The CDR3 loop reads CASSLTDGRGTEAFF. The CDR3 bases are TGTGCCAGCAGCTTGACGGATGGGAGGGGGACTGAAGCTTTCTTT. The variable domain in full, with the rest retrieved from reference TRBV5-4 and TRBJ1-1, is ETGVTQSPTHLIKTRGQQVTLRCSSQSGHNTVSWYQQALGQGPQFIFQYYREEENGRGNFPPRFSGLQFPNYSSELNVNALELDDSALYLCASSLTDGRGTEAFFGQGTRLTVV.

The gene calls are TRBV15 and TRBJ1-5; no firm D call. V gave up 5 bases and J gave up 2 bases, with 13 bases separating them. The CDR3 is 15 amino acids. Per germline, CDR1 LNHNV and CDR2 YYDKDF (reference sequence). CDR3 in amino acids: CATSGLGSGNQPQHF. The CDR3 nucleotides are TGTGCCACCAGCGGGCTGGGGAGCGGCAATCAGCCCCAGCATTTT.

The genes are TRBV2 and TRBJ2-2, with a tentative D call TRBD1 (5 bases). Germline CDR1 reads SNHLY; CDR2 reads FYNNEI. CDR3 length equals 14 residues. V lost 6 bases, J lost 4 bases, and 12 bases lay in between. CDR3 in amino acids: CASRDSRSTGELFF. The CDR3 DNA sequence: TGTGCCAGCAGAGACAGTCGATCCACCGGGGAGCTGTTTTTT.

The chain couples TRBV5-1 to TRBJ2-3; a possible D gene is TRBD2 (7 bases). The CDR3 sequence is 15 residues long. Germline V gene data show CDR1 as SGHRS and CDR2 as YFSETQ. V lost 3 bases to trimming and J lost 5 bases, with 16 bases between them. The CDR3 coding sequence is TGCGCCAGCAGCTCCCCACAAGGGGGGGGAGATACGCAGTATTTT. Protein product: CASSSPQGGGDTQYF.

The V gene is TRBV6-5, the J gene TRBJ1-2, with D unresolved. The CDR3 spans 12 residues. The V end lost 6 bases, the J end lost 3 bases, and 8 bases lay between the germline ends. From germline, CDR1 is MNHEY and CDR2 SVGAGI. CDR3 sequence: CASRDFDYGYTF. Here the CDR3 DNA reads TGTGCCAGCAGGGACTTTGACTATGGCTACACCTTC.

The genes are TRBV19 and TRBJ2-3; 10 positions agree with TRBD2. The germline CDR1 and CDR2 sequences are LNHDA and SQIVND (reference sequence). Losses at the gene ends were 4 bases for V and 0 bases for J; bases not matched to a gene: 4. CDR3 length: 16 amino acids. The CDR3 loop is CASSNGLAVSTDTQYF. The CDR3 nucleotides read TGTGCCAGTAGTAACGGACTAGCGGTCAGCACAGATACGCAGTATTTT.

This clone was detected once. The rearrangement joins TRBV5-1 to TRBJ2-2, with D maybe TRBD1 (5 bases). CDR1 and CDR2 from the germline V gene are SGHRS and YFSETQ. The germline V and J ends were trimmed by 0 bases and 6 bases, with 12 bases remaining between them. This CDR3 has 15 residues. In DNA, the CDR3 is TGCGCCAGCAGCTTGGAGGCAGGGTACGCCGGGGAGCTGTTTTTT. Residues: CASSLEAGYAGELFF.

The chain links TRBV7-7 to TRBJ2-1, with 9 bases fitting TRBD2. The V and J ends lost 5 bases and 1 base, in that order; junction bases with no gene match: 9. CDR1 is SSHAT and CDR2 is FNYEAQ in the germline V gene (reference sequence). The CDR3 length is 17 residues. Written as DNA, the CDR3 is TGTGCCAGCAGCCCGTCCTCTCTAGCGGGGTCCTACAATGAGCAGTTCTTC. This translates into CASSPSSLAGSYNEQFF.

In its sample, this clone was seen a few times. The chain recombines TRBV5-1 with TRBJ2-3; 7 bases are shared with TRBD2. From germline, CDR1 is SGHRS and CDR2 YFSETQ. This CDR3 has 14 amino acids. Germline trimming cut 0 bases from V and 9 bases from J; bases unmatched to any gene: 7. The CDR3 region has the DNA TGCGCCAGCAGCTTGGGTCCTGGGGGGGAAACGCAGTATTTT. Amino acids: CASSLGPGGETQYF.

This CDR3 reads CASRRDSSYNEQFF. In nucleotides, the CDR3 is TGTGCCAGCCGTCGGGACAGCTCCTACAATGAGCAGTTCTTC. The chain joins TRBV6-5 to TRBJ2-1; 7 bases are shared with TRBD1. V dropped 8 bases and J dropped 0; count of bases not matched to a gene: 4. The germline gives CDR1 MNHEY, CDR2 SVGAGI. This CDR3 has 14 amino acids.

The gene calls are TRBV27 and TRBJ2-1; 8 positions agree with TRBD2. Trimming removed 3 bases from V and 1 base from J; junction bases left unmatched: 2. Germline V gene data show CDR1 as MNHEY and CDR2 as SMNVEV (reference sequence). This CDR3 comprises 15 residues. CDR3 residues: CASSFAGGSYNEQFF. The DNA for the CDR3 is TGTGCCAGCAGTTTTGCGGGGGGTTCCTACAATGAGCAGTTCTTC.

The chain links TRBV11-2 to TRBJ2-5; D might be TRBD2 (6 bases). The CDR3 loop spans 13 amino acids. V was cut by 10 bases and J by 2 bases, with 14 bases left in between. CDR1 is SGHAT, CDR2 FQNNGV, per germline. CDR3 residues: CATRVAGQETQYF. The DNA for the CDR3 is TGTGCCACCCGGGTGGCGGGACAAGAGACCCAGTACTTC.

V and J are TRBV7-2 and TRBJ1-1, with D uncertain. The V end was cut by 3 bases, the J end by 1 base, with 9 bases between. Germline CDR1 reads SGHTA; CDR2 reads FQGNSA. The CDR3 has 14 amino acids. CDR3 nucleotides: TGTGCCAGCAGCTTCGGGGTAGGGAACACTGAAGCTTTCTTT. Translating gives CASSFGVGNTEAFF.

This sequence joins TRBV9 and TRBJ2-3; D uncertain. Germline CDR1 reads SGDLS; CDR2 reads YYNGEE. The V and J ends lost 1 base and 0 bases respectively, with 6 bases between them. CDR3 length equals 14 residues. CDR3 sequence: CASSVTVSTDTQYF. The CDR3 region has the DNA TGTGCCAGCAGCGTAACGGTCAGCACAGATACGCAGTATTTT.

V gene TRBV29-1 combines with J gene TRBJ2-5; 8 bases are a match to TRBD1. The CDR3 is made up of 14 amino acids. The V segment lost 6 bases and the J segment 0 bases; nucleotides outside the gene matches: 6. The germline CDR1 and CDR2 sequences are SQVTM and ANQGSEA. Written as DNA, the CDR3 is TGCAGCGTCCTGACAGGGGATTACCAAGAGACCCAGTACTTC. Protein: CSVLTGDYQETQYF.

The gene calls are TRBV5-1 and TRBJ2-3; TRBD1 matches at 7 bases. The CDR3 sequence is 15 residues long. J gave up 2 bases and V 2 bases, and 5 bases lay outside the gene matches. In germline, CDR1 is SGHRS, CDR2 YFSETQ. CDR3 sequence: CASSLMDRSTDTQYF. The CDR3 nucleotides are TGCGCCAGCAGCTTAATGGACAGGTCCACAGATACGCAGTATTTT.

This sequence joins TRBV2 and TRBJ1-2; D might be TRBD1 (5 bases). The CDR3 length is 14 residues. CDR1 SNHLY and CDR2 FYNNEI come from the germline V gene. With 0 bases removed from V and 4 bases from J, the gap between germline ends came to 9 bases. Here the CDR3 DNA reads TGTGCCAGCAGTGAAGCTTCAGGGCCCTATGGCTACACCTTC. Its translation is CASSEASGPYGYTF.

V gene TRBV6-4 combines with J gene TRBJ2-2; 7 bases fit TRBD1. Per the germline V gene, CDR1 is MRHNA and CDR2 is SNTAGT. This CDR3 is 16 amino acids long. The V segment lost 0 bases and the J segment 1 base; nucleotides outside the gene matches: 2. CDR3 sequence reads: CASSDSPGGNTGELFF. As DNA, the CDR3 is TGTGCCAGCAGTGACTCGCCAGGGGGGAACACCGGGGAGCTGTTTTTT.

The rearrangement links TRBV5-1 to TRBJ1-2; D unresolved. The CDR3 sequence is 12 residues long. Germline CDR1 and CDR2: SGHRS and YFSETQ. Deletions cut 3 bases from V and 8 bases from J, with 11 bases between. The CDR3 loop is CASSSTQTGYTF. CDR3 sequence (DNA): TGCGCCAGCAGCTCCACTCAGACAGGCTACACCTTC.